The 9 T cell receptor beta chains presented below share a single source sample, sequenced in a study of tumor-infiltrating lymphocytes in primary liver carcinoma. A constant-region primer served to make TCR beta cDNA from about 500 ng total RNA. Slightly modified ARM-PCR with three nested multiplex PCR rounds yielded TCR beta libraries. With TRBV1-TRBV30 forward primers and a C-beta reverse primer, the first two PCR rounds were run for approximately 10 cycles each. TCRdb itself ran the multiplex PCR reads through MiXCR, one entry per CDR3 protein. The sample contains approximately 47,000 distinct CDR3 sequences, about 80% of which appear only once. Investigators took RNA and DNA out together from about 19-30 mg of unsorted bulk tissue. The source material was liver tumor tissue from sampling region 3. Subset meaning: tumor region T3, left-lateral pole. Receptors were obtained from a man aged 35-49 years with primary liver carcinoma and hepatitis B virus infection.

J is TRBJ2-4 and V is TRBV5-1; no reliable D call. V shed 2 bases and J shed 6 bases, with 24 bases lying between them. This CDR3 has 18 residues. Germline CDR1 SGHRS, CDR2 YFSETQ. This chain's CDR3 is CASSLWYRASTQRNIQYF. CDR3 bases: TGCGCCAGCAGCTTATGGTACCGGGCTTCAACACAGCGAAACATTCAGTACTTC.

Regarding this clonotype: The junction does not match germline at one end; this may be a read error. This chain uses TRBV5-4 with TRBJ2-1, with D perhaps TRBD1 (6 bases). This CDR3 has 17 amino acids. CDR1 SGHNT and CDR2 YYREEE come from the germline V gene (reference sequence). The DNA of the CDR3 is TGTGCCAGCACCCATGGGGGCACCGGCCGCGCAGCCGATGAGGAGTTCTTC. Residues: CASTHGGTGRAADEEFF.

The chain joins TRBV6-1 to TRBJ1-3; no reliable D call. The CDR3 has 16 residues. CDR1 and CDR2 (germline): MNHNS, SASEGT. Trimming took off 8 bases at V and 2 bases at J, with 19 bases between the two ends. CDR3 loop: CASGQRRTDTGNTIYF. The CDR3 DNA is TGTGCCAGCGGCCAAAGAAGAACAGACACTGGAAACACCATATATTTT.

Points on this clonotype: Lacking the conserved final phenylalanine or tryptophan, this CDR3 likely reflects a read error. DNA for the CDR3: TGTGCCAGCAGTTCTGGCGGAGAGTCCCAGTACCTC. This codes for CASSSGGESQYL. The chain is built from TRBV6-2 or TRBV6-3 and TRBJ2-5; D is unclear. There are 12 residues in the CDR3. Germline V gene data show CDR1 as MNHEY and CDR2 as SVGEGT.

To note about this clonotype: The junction differs from germline at one of its ends, possibly a read error. V usage is TRBV11-2 and J usage is TRBJ2-7; 10 bases are shared with TRBD1. CDR1 is SGHAT and CDR2 is FQNNGV in the germline V gene. The CDR3 contains 17 residues. In DNA form, the CDR3 reads TGTGCCAGTAGCTCCCGGACAGGGGGTGCTAACGGACACGAGCAATACTTC. This translates into CASSSRTGGANGHEQYF.

For this clonotype: It is likely a read error, because the conserved phenylalanine at the end of the CDR3 is missing. The J gene is TRBJ2-1, the V gene TRBV7-8; TRBD2 agrees at 9 bases. This CDR3 comprises 16 residues. Germline values: CDR1 SGHVS, CDR2 FQNEAQ. CDR3 residues: CVSSLGISSGTNEQFL. Written as DNA, the CDR3 is TGTGTCAGCAGCTTAGGGATCTCTAGCGGGACCAATGAGCAGTTCCTC.

A note on this clonotype: The CDR3 ends on some other residue instead of the conserved phenylalanine or tryptophan, so this is likely a read error. The rearrangement links TRBV6-1 to TRBJ1-1; D is unclear. The germline gives CDR1 MNHNS, CDR2 SASEGT. The CDR3 sequence is 13 residues long. The CDR3 region has the DNA TGTACCAGCAGGATACTTGGGAACACTGAAGCTTTCTTA. Encoded protein: CTSRILGNTEAFL.

As for this clonotype: The CDR3 ends on some other residue instead of the conserved phenylalanine or tryptophan, so this is likely a read error. The V gene is TRBV7-9, the J gene TRBJ2-6; the D gene is possibly TRBD1 (6 bases). This CDR3 contains 17 residues. Per germline, CDR1 SEHNR and CDR2 FQNEAQ (reference sequence). CDR3 protein: CASSNGQSHSEANVLTL. The CDR3, as DNA: TGTGCCAGCAGCAACGGACAGTCTCACTCTGAGGCCAACGTCCTGACTTTA.

On this clonotype: Without the conserved terminal phenylalanine or tryptophan, this CDR3 likely stems from a read error. Because the CDR3's place on the DNA is in doubt, the DNA is left out and the CDR3 is given as listed by TCRdb. The chain combines TRBV5-4 with TRBJ1-1; the table names TRBD1, a call not compared with the DNA. Germline values: CDR1 SGHNT, CDR2 YYREEE (reference sequence). With termini counted, the CDR3 has 16 amino acids. This CDR3 is CASSFGSWTGNTEASL.